The next 7 T cell receptor beta chains were all read from a single sample in a study of cytomegalovirus exposure and HLA in healthy donors. PCR used 60 Vbeta primers and 13 Jbeta primers. Assay: immunoSEQ multiplex PCR; the TCRdb copy retains only in-frame clones and omits some. Of over 100,000 clones in the sample, around three quarters are singletons; the top ten hold approximately 3.1%. The source material was PBMCs. These receptors were collected from a woman between 18 and 29 years old in good health and CMV-seropositive.

V usage is TRBV20-1 and J usage is TRBJ1-2; 9 bases are a match to TRBD1. CDR1 and CDR2 from the germline V gene are DFQATT and SNEGSKA (reference sequence). The CDR3 consists of 11 residues. V lost 0 bases, J lost 13 bases, and 3 bases stayed unmatched. The CDR3 here is CSARETGGFTF. CDR3 DNA sequence: TGCAGTGCTAGAGAGACAGGGGGTTTCACCTTC.

The CDR3, as DNA: TGTGCCAGCAGCTCAGAGGCGGTGACCTACGAGCAGTACTTC. Protein sequence: CASSSEAVTYEQYF. This chain links TRBV7-8 with TRBJ2-7; D not certain. Germline V CDR1 and CDR2: SGHVS, FQNEAQ. With 4 bases removed from V and 2 bases from J, the gap between germline ends came to 12 bases. There are 14 residues in the CDR3.

The CDR3 nucleotides read TGCGCCAGCAGCTTGGGACAGGGGGCCACCATATATTTT. Encoded protein: CASSLGQGATIYF. The V call is TRBV5-1, the J call TRBJ1-3, with TRBD1 identical over 10 bases. The CDR3 spans 13 residues. Looked up from germline, CDR1 is SGHRS and CDR2 is YFSETQ. The J segment lost 9 bases and the V segment lost 0 bases, leaving 0 bases of the junction unmatched.

This chain uses TRBV6-4 with TRBJ2-7; TRBD2 agrees at 11 bases. From germline, CDR1 is MRHNA and CDR2 SNTAGT. CDR3 length: 15 amino acids. J gave up 3 bases and V 6 bases, and 7 bases lay outside the gene matches. The CDR3 reads CASRDTSGSVYEQYF. For the CDR3, the DNA is TGTGCCAGCAGGGATACTAGCGGGAGCGTCTACGAGCAGTACTTC.

This clone was counted a few times. V gene TRBV7-3 combines with J gene TRBJ2-3, with 7 bases that match TRBD2. Germline V lookup: CDR1 SGHTA, CDR2 FQGTGA. Unmatched junction bases numbered 7, after V lost 4 bases and J lost 3 bases. The CDR3 is 15 amino acids. CDR3 region: CASSSSGGGTDTQYF. CDR3 sequence (DNA): TGTGCCAGCAGCTCATCGGGAGGAGGGACAGATACGCAGTATTTT.

The sample holds a few counts of this clone. V gene TRBV2 combines with J gene TRBJ2-5; a possible D gene is TRBD2 (5 bases). V lost 7 bases and J 2 bases, leaving 11 bases between the germline ends. Germline values: CDR1 SNHLY, CDR2 FYNNEI. The CDR3 spans 13 residues. The CDR3 coding sequence is TGTGCCAGCATGAGAACGGGGCAAGAGACCCAGTACTTC. Amino acids: CASMRTGQETQYF.

The rearrangement links TRBV27 to TRBJ1-1; TRBD1 agrees at 8 bases. This CDR3 is 15 amino acids long. Unmatched junction bases numbered 7, after V lost 2 bases and J lost 5 bases. Germline CDR1 MNHEY, CDR2 SMNVEV (reference sequence). CDR3 sequence: CASSLGQGANTEAFF. The DNA of the CDR3 is TGTGCCAGCAGTTTAGGCCAGGGGGCAAATACTGAAGCTTTCTTT.